The clone carrying this T cell receptor (beta chain) was seen more than once but under ten times. Its antigen is as yet unknown. One end of the junction fails to match germline, which may point to a read error. The source of the sample is a study of cytomegalovirus exposure and HLA in healthy donors. Study-level results: Follow-up analysis later connected one missense variant in DCLRE1C with trimming of TCR beta V- and J-genes. Most TCR sequences showed up rarely, but some public TCRs showed up in many donors. Previously analyzed data showed that most TCR beta V segments were productive at a frequency of about 87% or about 30%. Accurate predictions that matched the HLA-A and HLA-B alleles of most subjects were reportedly made from TCR beta sequences.

PCR primers comprised 60 Vbeta and 13 Jbeta primers. Libraries were prepared by immunoSEQ multiplex PCR; TCRdb keeps only in-frame clonotypes and omits some of them. The profile shows tens of thousands of clones, roughly 71% of them singletons. Germline CDR1 is MNHEY and CDR2 is SMNVEV (reference sequence). The CDR3 runs 16 residues. V gene TRBV27 combines with J gene TRBJ2-7, with 9 bases aligning to TRBD1. Sequenced: PBMCs. This receptor was obtained from a middle-aged man in good health and CMV-seropositive. CDR3 loop: CASSLRAGTGTPRMHF. The DNA of the CDR3 is TGTGCCAGCAGTTTAAGGGCCGGGACAGGGACCCCTCGTATGCACTTC.